Listed below are T cell receptor beta chains from one sample, sequenced in a study of shared clonotypes between healthy human individuals. The protocol was immunoSEQ multiplex PCR, while the TCRdb copy is restricted to in-frame clones and leaves out a portion. Among about 1 million clones listed, more than 65% were seen once. The specimen sequenced was memory CD4+ T cells sorted from blood. Every receptor here comes from a man younger than 30 in good health. CDR3s include the opening cysteine and the closing phenylalanine or tryptophan. Fields, in order: clone size, J gene, D gene, V gene, CDR3 protein, CDR3 DNA. A D gene is named only where the DNA matches it firmly. The listing skips clone size in some rows; elsewhere it reads once, few, many or a size class.

clone size: -
J gene: TRBJ2-3
D gene: -
V gene: TRBV20-1
CDR3 protein: CSASGWDTQYF
CDR3 DNA: TGCAGTGCTAGTGGGTGGGATACGCAGTATTTT

clone size: few
J gene: TRBJ1-4
D gene: -
V gene: TRBV10-1
CDR3 protein: CASSEGPNEKLFF
CDR3 DNA: TGCGCCAGCAGTGAGGGACCTAATGAAAAACTGTTTTTT

clone size: -
J gene: TRBJ2-1
D gene: -
V gene: TRBV11-3
CDR3 protein: CASRRDTDGGEQFF
CDR3 DNA: TGTGCCAGCAGAAGGGACACGGATGGGGGTGAGCAGTTCTTC

clone size: -
J gene: TRBJ2-7
D gene: -
V gene: TRBV10-1
CDR3 protein: CASSEYFSVSYEQYF
CDR3 DNA: TGCGCCAGCAGTGAGTACTTCTCCGTCTCCTACGAGCAGTACTTC

clone size: once
J gene: TRBJ2-7
D gene: TRBD1
V gene: TRBV5-1
CDR3 protein: CASSSYTGGDPRQYF
CDR3 DNA: TGCGCCAGCAGTTCTTACACAGGGGGCGACCCTCGGCAGTACTTC

clone size: -
J gene: TRBJ2-5
D gene: TRBD2
V gene: TRBV30
CDR3 protein: CAWGGLAGETQYF
CDR3 DNA: TGTGCCTGGGGGGGACTAGCGGGAGAGACCCAGTACTTC

clone size: -
J gene: TRBJ1-5
D gene: -
V gene: TRBV18
CDR3 protein: CASSQTVSSNQPQHF
CDR3 DNA: TGTGCCAGCTCTCAGACGGTCAGTAGCAATCAGCCCCAGCATTTT

clone size: -
J gene: TRBJ1-2
D gene: TRBD1
V gene: TRBV19
CDR3 protein: CASRATGGSNYGYTF
CDR3 DNA: TGTGCCAGTAGAGCCACAGGGGGCTCTAACTATGGCTACACCTTC

clone size: many
J gene: TRBJ1-2
D gene: -
V gene: TRBV18
CDR3 protein: CASSRDGGYGYTF
CDR3 DNA: TGTGCCAGCTCCCGGGATGGCGGATATGGCTACACCTTC

clone size: -
J gene: TRBJ2-3
D gene: -
V gene: TRBV25-1
CDR3 protein: CASSEAGDTQYF
CDR3 DNA: TGTGCCAGCAGTGAAGCGGGTGATACGCAGTATTTT

clone size: -
J gene: TRBJ2-7
D gene: -
V gene: TRBV9
CDR3 protein: CASNRDGPAYEQYF
CDR3 DNA: TGTGCCAGCAATCGAGACGGGCCGGCCTACGAGCAGTACTTC

clone size: -
J gene: TRBJ2-7
D gene: -
V gene: TRBV5-6
CDR3 protein: CASSRPLGPGNEQYF
CDR3 DNA: TGTGCCAGCAGCCGCCCTCTGGGACCGGGAAATGAGCAGTACTTC

clone size: -
J gene: TRBJ1-1
D gene: -
V gene: TRBV28
CDR3 protein: CASSFGPRGWGTEAFF
CDR3 DNA: TGTGCCAGCAGTTTCGGGCCCCGGGGATGGGGCACTGAAGCTTTCTTT

clone size: -
J gene: TRBJ1-1
D gene: -
V gene: TRBV19
CDR3 protein: CASSMGIGMNTEAFF
CDR3 DNA: TGTGCCAGTAGTATGGGAATCGGAATGAACACTGAAGCTTTCTTT

clone size: -
J gene: TRBJ2-3
D gene: TRBD2
V gene: TRBV19
CDR3 protein: CASSIGLAFSTDTQYF
CDR3 DNA: TGTGCCAGTAGTATAGGACTAGCGTTTAGCACAGATACGCAGTATTTT

clone size: -
J gene: TRBJ2-7
D gene: -
V gene: TRBV5-1
CDR3 protein: CASSTGTPYEQYF
CDR3 DNA: TGCGCCAGCAGCACCGGGACTCCCTACGAGCAGTACTTC

clone size: -
J gene: TRBJ1-3
D gene: -
V gene: TRBV28
CDR3 protein: CASSLVINGNTIYF
CDR3 DNA: TGTGCCAGCAGTTTAGTCATTAATGGAAACACCATATATTTT

clone size: -
J gene: TRBJ2-3
D gene: -
V gene: TRBV7-9
CDR3 protein: CASTPRTEIADTQYF
CDR3 DNA: TGTGCCAGCACCCCCAGGACGGAGATCGCAGATACGCAGTATTTT

clone size: -
J gene: TRBJ2-3
D gene: -
V gene: TRBV13
CDR3 protein: CASSALTGLTDTQYF
CDR3 DNA: TGTGCCAGCAGCGCCCTCACGGGACTCACAGATACGCAGTATTTT

clone size: -
J gene: TRBJ2-1
D gene: TRBD1
V gene: TRBV29-1
CDR3 protein: CSIPGQGARNEQFF
CDR3 DNA: TGCAGCATACCCGGACAGGGGGCAAGGAATGAGCAGTTCTTC

clone size: -
J gene: TRBJ1-5
D gene: -
V gene: TRBV28
CDR3 protein: CASSEQTGRSNQPQHF
CDR3 DNA: TGTGCCAGCAGTGAACAGACGGGGAGGAGCAATCAGCCCCAGCATTTT

clone size: -
J gene: TRBJ2-3
D gene: TRBD2
V gene: TRBV5-6
CDR3 protein: CASSLDPGSGGNTQYF
CDR3 DNA: TGTGCCAGCAGCTTGGACCCCGGCAGCGGGGGCAATACGCAGTATTTT

clone size: -
J gene: TRBJ2-7
D gene: -
V gene: TRBV2
CDR3 protein: CASSVGFSEQYF
CDR3 DNA: TGTGCCAGCAGTGTCGGTTTCAGCGAGCAGTACTTC

clone size: -
J gene: TRBJ2-3
D gene: -
V gene: TRBV5-1
CDR3 protein: CASSTTGTDTQYF
CDR3 DNA: TGCGCCAGCAGCACCACAGGCACAGATACGCAGTATTTT

clone size: -
J gene: TRBJ1-3
D gene: TRBD1
V gene: TRBV19
CDR3 protein: CASSARGQASSGNTIYF
CDR3 DNA: TGTGCCAGTAGTGCCCGGGGACAGGCAAGCTCTGGAAACACCATATATTTT

clone size: few
J gene: TRBJ2-7
D gene: -
V gene: TRBV4-2
CDR3 protein: CASSQDASPYEQYF
CDR3 DNA: TGTGCCAGCAGCCAAGATGCCAGCCCCTACGAGCAGTACTTC

clone size: -
J gene: TRBJ2-3
D gene: TRBD2
V gene: TRBV30
CDR3 protein: CAWSSGTSVNAQYF
CDR3 DNA: TGTGCCTGGAGTTCCGGGACTAGCGTCAACGCGCAGTATTTT

clone size: few
J gene: TRBJ1-4
D gene: -
V gene: TRBV30
CDR3 protein: CAWSLGGLGEKLFF
CDR3 DNA: TGTGCCTGGAGCCTAGGGGGGCTCGGGGAAAAACTGTTTTTT

clone size: -
J gene: TRBJ1-2
D gene: TRBD1
V gene: TRBV25-1
CDR3 protein: CASSEQGANGYTF
CDR3 DNA: TGTGCCAGCAGTGAACAGGGGGCGAATGGCTACACCTTC

clone size: -
J gene: TRBJ2-7
D gene: TRBD2
V gene: TRBV7-2
CDR3 protein: CASSLSVAGAVYEQYF
CDR3 DNA: TGTGCCAGCAGCTTATCAGTAGCGGGGGCGGTCTACGAGCAGTACTTC

clone size: -
J gene: TRBJ2-4
D gene: -
V gene: TRBV28
CDR3 protein: CASSLGRQNIQYF
CDR3 DNA: TGTGCCAGCAGTTTAGGAAGGCAAAACATTCAGTACTTC

clone size: -
J gene: TRBJ1-3
D gene: -
V gene: TRBV27
CDR3 protein: CASSRQGSFGNTIYF
CDR3 DNA: TGTGCCAGCAGTCGTCAGGGGAGTTTCGGAAACACCATATATTTT

clone size: -
J gene: TRBJ2-5
D gene: -
V gene: TRBV28
CDR3 protein: CASSLWSEETQYF
CDR3 DNA: TGTGCCAGCAGTTTATGGTCTGAAGAGACCCAGTACTTC

clone size: -
J gene: TRBJ2-1
D gene: TRBD2
V gene: TRBV19
CDR3 protein: CASSIGSSGGHNEQFF
CDR3 DNA: TGTGCCAGTAGTATAGGGAGTAGCGGGGGGCACAATGAGCAGTTCTTC

clone size: few
J gene: TRBJ2-3
D gene: -
V gene: TRBV7-2
CDR3 protein: CASSSESGSVSPTDTQYF
CDR3 DNA: TGTGCCAGCAGCTCCGAGTCCGGCTCCGTCTCCCCCACAGATACGCAGTATTTT

clone size: -
J gene: TRBJ1-4
D gene: -
V gene: TRBV5-8
CDR3 protein: CASSLGQAKTTNEKLFF
CDR3 DNA: TGTGCCAGCAGCTTGGGACAGGCAAAGACAACTAATGAAAAACTGTTTTTT

clone size: -
J gene: TRBJ1-4
D gene: -
V gene: TRBV18
CDR3 protein: CASSPGLDEKLFF
CDR3 DNA: TGTGCCAGCTCACCGGGGTTGGATGAAAAACTGTTTTTT

clone size: -
J gene: TRBJ2-1
D gene: TRBD2
V gene: TRBV5-4
CDR3 protein: CASTPRGPTSAGNEQFF
CDR3 DNA: TGTGCCAGCACCCCTCGAGGCCCCACTAGCGCTGGCAATGAGCAGTTCTTC

clone size: -
J gene: TRBJ1-3
D gene: -
V gene: TRBV7-9
CDR3 protein: CASSSQVLSGNTIYF
CDR3 DNA: TGTGCCAGCAGCTCACAGGTCCTCTCTGGAAACACCATATATTTT

clone size: -
J gene: TRBJ1-3
D gene: TRBD1
V gene: TRBV5-1
CDR3 protein: CASSPGTAGNTIYF
CDR3 DNA: TGCGCCAGCAGCCCGGGGACAGCTGGAAACACCATATATTTT

clone size: -
J gene: TRBJ2-7
D gene: -
V gene: TRBV5-4
CDR3 protein: CASSLDNIEQYF
CDR3 DNA: TGTGCCAGCAGCCTCGATAATATCGAGCAGTACTTC

clone size: -
J gene: TRBJ2-7
D gene: -
V gene: TRBV10-1
CDR3 protein: CASSSGATYEQYF
CDR3 DNA: TGCGCCAGCAGTTCGGGGGCAACCTACGAGCAGTACTTC

clone size: -
J gene: TRBJ2-1
D gene: TRBD2
V gene: TRBV5-1
CDR3 protein: CASSPGRFGNEQFF
CDR3 DNA: TGCGCCAGCAGCCCCGGGAGGTTTGGTAATGAGCAGTTCTTC